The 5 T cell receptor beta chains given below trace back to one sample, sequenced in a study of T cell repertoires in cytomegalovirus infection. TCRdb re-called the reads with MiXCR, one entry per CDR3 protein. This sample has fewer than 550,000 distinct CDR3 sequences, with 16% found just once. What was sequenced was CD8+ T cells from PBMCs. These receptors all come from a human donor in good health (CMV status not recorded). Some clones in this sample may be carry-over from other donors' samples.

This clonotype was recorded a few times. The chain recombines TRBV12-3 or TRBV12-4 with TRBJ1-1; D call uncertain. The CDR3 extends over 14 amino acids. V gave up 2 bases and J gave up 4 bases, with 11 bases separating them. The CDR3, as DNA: TGTGCCAGCAGTTTAAACAGCCCCGGCACTGAAGCTTTCTTT. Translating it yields CASSLNSPGTEAFF.

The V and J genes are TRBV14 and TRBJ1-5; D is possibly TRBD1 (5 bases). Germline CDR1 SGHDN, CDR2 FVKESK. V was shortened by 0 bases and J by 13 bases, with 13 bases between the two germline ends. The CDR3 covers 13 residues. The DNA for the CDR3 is TGTGCCAGCAGCCAAGAGATTGGGACTGCTCAGCATTTT. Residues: CASSQEIGTAQHF.

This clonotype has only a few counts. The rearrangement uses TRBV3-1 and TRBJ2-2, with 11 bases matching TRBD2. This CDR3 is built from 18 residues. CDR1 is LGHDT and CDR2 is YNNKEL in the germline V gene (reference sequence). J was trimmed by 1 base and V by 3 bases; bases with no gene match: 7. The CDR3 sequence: CASSQWGGLAENTGELFF. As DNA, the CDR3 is TGTGCCAGCAGCCAGTGGGGGGGACTAGCGGAGAACACCGGGGAGCTGTTTTTT. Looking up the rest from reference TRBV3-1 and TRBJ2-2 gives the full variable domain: DTAVSQTPKYLVTQMGNDKSIKCEQNLGHDTMYWYKQDSKKFLKIMFSYNNKELIINETVPNRFSPKSPDKAHLNLHINSLELGDSAVYFCASSQWGGLAENTGELFFGEGSRLTVL.

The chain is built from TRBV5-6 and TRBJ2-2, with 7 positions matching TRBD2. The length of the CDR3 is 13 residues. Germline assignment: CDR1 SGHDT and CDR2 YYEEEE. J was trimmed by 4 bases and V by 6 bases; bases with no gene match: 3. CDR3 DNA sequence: TGTGCCAGCACCTGGGGGGGCACCGGGGAGCTGTTTTTT. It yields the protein CASTWGGTGELFF.

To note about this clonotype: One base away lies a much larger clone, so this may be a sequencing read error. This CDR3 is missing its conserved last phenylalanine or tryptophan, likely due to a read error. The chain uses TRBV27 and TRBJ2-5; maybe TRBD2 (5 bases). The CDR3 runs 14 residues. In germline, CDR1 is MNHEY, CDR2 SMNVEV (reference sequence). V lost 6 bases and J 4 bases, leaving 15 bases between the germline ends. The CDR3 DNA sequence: TGTGCCAGCAGCCAAATTCAGAGCGGAGAGACCCAGTACTAC. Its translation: CASSQIQSGETQYY.